This T cell receptor beta chain was documented in a study of T-cell memory formation after mild COVID-19. A remark on this clonotype: Its antigen is unidentified.

Study observations and caveats: Contracting CD4+ clones were located mainly in CM and EM, and CD8+ clones in EMRA. Cross-reactive memory appears to have joined, as suggested by some responding clones showing up in pre-infection memory.

Looked up from germline, CDR1 is MRHNA and CDR2 is SNTAGT. The V end was cut by 6 bases, the J end by 5 bases, with 23 bases between. The CDR3 totals 16 residues. TCRdb recomputed calls from the 5' RACE reads with MiXCR, one row per CDR3 protein. The sample has some 440,000 distinct CDR3 sequences, 20% to 30% seen once. The origin of this receptor is an adult woman who had mild COVID-19 (a few samples of this study predate the infection). Cell type and time point are not known. Sample: PBMCs or a T cell subset sorted from them (not recorded which). The genes are TRBV6-4 and TRBJ2-7; D unclear. CDR3 protein: CASSESPGQALDEQYF. CDR3 DNA sequence: TGTGCCAGCAGCGAATCCCCGGGCCAAGCATTGGACGAGCAGTACTTC.